This TCR beta chain was observed in a study of CD8+CD57+ T cells in acquired aplastic anemia. Previously, flow cytometry had revealed CD8+CD57+ cell expansion in the patients chosen for sequencing. Among the patients, none had received any therapy at the time of blood sampling. The V end was cut by 8 bases, the J end by 0 bases, with 9 bases between. The CDR3 is 13 residues long. Germline lookup yields CDR1 SGHVS and CDR2 FNYEAQ. The use of genomic DNA as template underpinned the TCR beta VDJ and CDR3 profiling. Each CDR3 protein gets one entry after TCRdb re-called the reads with MiXCR. The table has roughly 240,000 distinct CDR3 sequences, around half seen once.

The receptor was derived from a human donor with aplastic anemia. Input material: sorted CD4+, CD8+, or CD8+CD57+ T cells (not recorded which) from PBMCs. The chain employs TRBV7-6 and TRBJ2-3; D not certain. CDR3 coding DNA: TGTGCCAGCGGGGTAACCAGCACAGATACGCAGTATTTT. Translated: CASGVTSTDTQYF.